These T cell receptor beta chains were read from a single sample in a study of memory CD4+ T cells and cytomegalovirus serostatus. TCRdb's table, derived via immunoSEQ multiplex PCR, lists solely in-frame clones and lacks some. The table lists 50,000 to 60,000 clones, around 82% of them singletons. Material: memory CD4+ T cells from blood. The receptors come from an adult in good health and CMV-seropositive. The CDR3 runs from the conserved cysteine through the conserved F or W. The order of the fields is V gene, J gene, clone size, CDR3 protein. Where a row states a size, it is once, few, many or the class of an expanded clone; other rows omit it.

>TRBV7-6|TRBJ1-2|NA
CASSPRPTGIAGYTF
>TRBV11-2|TRBJ2-7|NA
CASSPTGLAGGPRNEQYF
>TRBV7-8|TRBJ1-3|NA
CASSLYRAAGNTIYF
>TRBV28|TRBJ1-1|few
CASSLTGMNTEAFF
>TRBV5-4|TRBJ2-1|NA
CASSWGGGGNNEQFF
>TRBV4-1|TRBJ2-5|NA
CASSTPGLAGETQYF
>TRBV7-3|TRBJ2-5|NA
CASSLRAGEETQYF
>TRBV7-2|TRBJ2-5|NA
CASSLRAGGFETQYF
>TRBV13|TRBJ2-7|NA
CASSFTGASYEQYF
>TRBV25-1|TRBJ2-7|NA
CASSGWQDTYEQYF
>TRBV21-1|TRBJ2-7|NA
CASSKVPTNSYEQYF
>TRBV18|TRBJ2-5|NA
CASSPPGGLRASTQYF